The present T cell receptor beta chain was sequenced within a study of blood T cell repertoires in COVID-19. Assay: immunoSEQ multiplex PCR; the TCRdb copy retains only in-frame clones and omits some. Among 61,000 or so clones listed, under 85% were seen once. After removal of 5 bases from V and 1 base from J, the junction contained 6 bases not matched to a gene. The CDR3 totals 17 residues. Germline lookup yields CDR1 LNHDA and CDR2 SQIVND (reference sequence). This receptor was obtained from a woman aged 80 or over with acute or convalescent COVID-19. Sequencing input: peripheral blood. V gene TRBV19 combines with J gene TRBJ2-3; 13 positions agree with TRBD2. CDR3 residues: CASSRTSGSTGTDTQYF. The CDR3 bases are TGTGCCAGTAGTCGGACTAGCGGGAGTACGGGCACAGATACGCAGTATTTT.